This TCR beta chain comes out of a study of T cells after yellow fever vaccination. The study, taken as a whole, reports: Researchers noted that a small share of clonotypes showed up in both CD4 and CD8 compartments. Sorted repertoires could include abundant contaminating clonotypes from bulk cells.

This clonotype was seen only a few times. The antigen remains unidentified. In TCRdb, the 5' RACE reads were re-called with MiXCR into one record per CDR3 protein. The repertoire includes 550,000 or so distinct CDR3 sequences, about a fifth of them detected once, and approximately 14% sits in the top ten. The CDR3 consists of 13 residues. V dropped 1 base and J dropped 1 base, with 7 bases sitting between them. CDR1 is GTSNPN, CDR2 SVGIG, per germline (reference sequence). Here the sequenced sample was PBMCs, taken 15 days after the yellow fever booster vaccination. V and J are TRBV30 and TRBJ2-5; a weak D match, TRBD1 (6 bases). The sequence was obtained from a man aged 30-40 years who received the YFV17D yellow fever vaccine. This chain's CDR3 is CAWSEDSQETQYF. For the CDR3, the DNA is TGTGCCTGGAGTGAGGACAGCCAAGAGACCCAGTACTTC. Based on the CDR3 plus reference TRBV30 and TRBJ2-5, the full variable domain is SQTIHQWPATLVQPVGSPLSLECTVEGTSNPNLYWYRQAAGRGLQLLFYSVGIGQISSEVPQNLSASRPQDRQFILSSKKLLLSDSGFYLCAWSEDSQETQYFGPGTRLLVL.